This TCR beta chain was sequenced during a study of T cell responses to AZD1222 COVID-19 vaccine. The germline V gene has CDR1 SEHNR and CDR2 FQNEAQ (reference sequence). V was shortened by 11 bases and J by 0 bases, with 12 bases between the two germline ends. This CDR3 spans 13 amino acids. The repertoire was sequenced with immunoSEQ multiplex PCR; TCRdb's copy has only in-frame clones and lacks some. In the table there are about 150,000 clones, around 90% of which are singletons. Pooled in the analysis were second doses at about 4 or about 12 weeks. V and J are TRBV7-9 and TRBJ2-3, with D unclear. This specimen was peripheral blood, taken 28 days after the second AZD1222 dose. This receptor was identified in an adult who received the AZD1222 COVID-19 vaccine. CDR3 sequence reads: CAVTGPSTDTQYF. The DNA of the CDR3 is TGTGCCGTGACCGGGCCTAGCACAGATACGCAGTATTTT.